This T cell receptor (beta chain) was observed in a study of T cell repertoires in cytomegalovirus infection. The wider study: Recently identified HLA-C-restricted and well-studied HLA-B-restricted CMV epitopes were used. From public TCR beta signatures came an indication of both CMV infection and matching HLA type. Findings and caveats of the study: Summed public TCR beta family frequency identified CMV carriers bearing the relevant HLA. HLA-C-restricted CMV-specific TCR beta clonotypes were dominant in the ex vivo response.

This clonotype was recorded many times. Its antigen is unknown. A single record per CDR3 protein comes from TCRdb applying MiXCR to the reads. The table shows 370,000 or so distinct CDR3 sequences, with roughly a third occurring only once. Germline-derived CDR1 and CDR2 are SGHTA and FQGNSA. Trimming shortened V by 5 bases and J by 4 bases, and 11 bases separated the two germline ends. This CDR3 is 13 amino acids long. The sequence was collected from a human donor in good health (CMV status not recorded). Some clones in this sample may be carry-over from other donors' samples. The genes are TRBV7-2 and TRBJ1-1, with D perhaps TRBD1 (5 bases). The material was cultured PBMCs, obtained from culture after CMV antigen stimulation. For the CDR3, the DNA is TGTGCCAGCAGCCTGGAAGACAGCACTGAAGCTTTCTTT. The encoded protein is CASSLEDSTEAFF.